These 18 T cell receptor beta chains were sequenced from one sample in a study of blood T cells in healthy people across ages (dated by TCRdb to 2015 to 2017). Library prep was done by 5' RACE. Sequenced using an Illumina HiSeq 2500. The second PCR ran for about 7 to 11 cycles and used a J-beta primer mix along with a sample-barcoded 5' primer. TCRdb reprocessed the public reads (quality trimming at Q25 with fastp, clone calling with MiXCR) and kept in-frame beta chains. Every CDR3 protein is listed once, alongside the most common genes and DNA of its rows. For this sample the table gives some 710,000 distinct CDR3 sequences, of which 46% were detected only once. Around 18% of the sample is taken by the ten largest. The material sequenced was blood. The origin of the receptors is a man of 80 years or more in good health.

V gene TRBV29-1 combines with J gene TRBJ2-3; no clear D gene. Trimming stripped 3 bases from V and 4 bases from J, with 11 bases between. The CDR3 contains 13 residues. Looked up from germline, CDR1 is SQVTM and CDR2 is ANQGSEA. CDR3 coding DNA: TGCAGCGTTGATTTGGCGACCGCAGATACGCAGTATTTT. Translated, it gives CSVDLATADTQYF.

The chain carries TRBV29-1 and TRBJ1-5; TRBD1 aligns across 8 bases. Germline V gives CDR1 SQVTM, CDR2 ANQGSEA. V dropped 6 bases and J dropped 6; count of bases not matched to a gene: 7. The CDR3 spans 13 residues. CDR3 nucleotides: TGCAGCGTGGGACAGGAAGGGGGTCAGCCCCAGCATTTT. This translates into CSVGQEGGQPQHF.

This clonotype was seen a few times. This chain uses TRBV28 with TRBJ1-1; D unresolved. V shed 5 bases and J shed 4 bases, with 20 bases lying between them. CDR3 length equals 16 residues. From germline, CDR1 is MDHEN and CDR2 SYDVKM. Here the CDR3 reads CASSPPPDGGLTEAFF. CDR3 nucleotide sequence: TGTGCCAGCAGTCCCCCGCCGGACGGTGGGCTCACTGAAGCTTTCTTT.

This clonotype was recorded a few times. The rearrangement joins TRBV20-1 to TRBJ2-7, with 7 bases matching TRBD2. In germline, CDR1 is DFQATT, CDR2 SNEGSKA (reference sequence). This CDR3 has 13 amino acids. J gave up 3 bases and V 5 bases, and 7 bases lay outside the gene matches. The CDR3 nucleotides are TGCAGTGCTCGAGCCGGGACTAACTACGAGCAGTACTTC. Protein sequence: CSARAGTNYEQYF.

Of note for this clonotype: The junction and the germline gene differ at one end; a read error may be behind it. The chain recombines TRBV12-3 or TRBV12-4 with TRBJ2-3, with a possible D match to TRBD1 (5 bases). The CDR3 loop spans 15 amino acids. The CDR3 reads CASGRIRVGPDAQYF. Written as DNA, the CDR3 is TGTGCCAGCGGCCGAATAAGGGTGGGGCCAGATGCGCAGTATTTT.

This clonotype was seen more than once but under ten times. This chain joins TRBV11-3 and TRBJ2-5; perhaps TRBD2 as D (6 bases). CDR1 is SGHNT, CDR2 YENEEA, per germline. CDR3 length: 15 residues. The germline V and J ends were trimmed by 8 bases and 3 bases, with 19 bases remaining between them. Here the CDR3 reads CASSLGTSVKETQYF. CDR3 DNA: TGTGCCAGCTCACTAGGGACTTCAGTAAAAGAGACCCAGTACTTC.

This clonotype showed up just a few times. The V gene is TRBV24-1, the J gene TRBJ2-1, with 11 bases that match TRBD2. CDR1 and CDR2 from the germline V gene are KGHDR and SFDVKD. V was clipped by 4 bases and J by 9 bases; unmatched bases: 10. There are 16 residues in the CDR3. CDR3 DNA sequence: TGTGCCACCAGTGACTCGTTACTAGCGGGAGCAGGTGAGCAGTTCTTC. It specifies CATSDSLLAGAGEQFF.

The chain is built from TRBV5-1 and TRBJ2-5; 10 nucleotides align to TRBD1. The CDR3 has 14 residues. Germline lookup yields CDR1 SGHRS and CDR2 YFSETQ. With V trimmed by 3 bases and J by 11 bases, 10 bases remained unmatched. As DNA, the CDR3 is TGCGCCAGCAGCTGGGGGACAGGGGTAAATGAGCAGTACTTC. Protein: CASSWGTGVNEQYF.

This chain links TRBV25-1 with TRBJ2-3; maybe TRBD1 (5 bases). Looked up from germline, CDR1 is MGHDK and CDR2 is SYGVNS. This CDR3 contains 15 residues. V lost 8 bases and J 1 base, leaving 16 bases between the germline ends. CDR3 nucleotides: TGTGCCAGCGGGCAGGGTGCCTTTGGCACAGATACGCAGTATTTT. Translated: CASGQGAFGTDTQYF. Complete variable domain (other parts from reference TRBV25-1 and TRBJ2-3): EADIYQTPRYLVIGTGKKITLECSQTMGHDKMYWYQQDPGMELHLIHYSYGVNSTEKGDLSSESTVSRIRTEHFPLTLESARPSHTSQYLCASGQGAFGTDTQYFGPGTRLTVL.

This clonotype has a handful of counts. The chain links TRBV6-2 or TRBV6-3 to TRBJ2-1, with 9 bases that match TRBD2. V shed 7 bases, J shed 5 bases, and the junction held 12 bases outside the gene matches. CDR1 and CDR2 (germline): MNHEY, SVGEGT. This CDR3 has 16 residues. For the CDR3, the DNA is TGTGCCAGCACCCAGAGAAGTAGCGGGAGCGACAATGAGCAGTTCTTC. Its translation: CASTQRSSGSDNEQFF.

The chain joins TRBV11-2 to TRBJ2-7; 11 nucleotides align to TRBD2. The V gene's germline CDR1 is SGHAT and CDR2 FQNNGV. Trimming removed 4 bases from V and 2 bases from J; junction bases left unmatched: 7. The CDR3 has 16 amino acids. The CDR3: CASSSIRGLAAYEQYF. DNA for the CDR3: TGTGCCAGCAGCTCTATTCGGGGACTAGCGGCCTACGAGCAGTACTTC.

The genes are TRBV9 and TRBJ1-1; a weak D match, TRBD1 (5 bases). There are 15 residues in the CDR3. Per the germline V gene, CDR1 is SGDLS and CDR2 is YYNGEE. V was clipped by 0 bases and J by 3 bases, with 12 bases between them. CDR3 nucleotide sequence: TGTGCCAGCAGCGTAGGGGCAGGGAGTTACACTGAAGCTTTCTTT. Translated, it gives CASSVGAGSYTEAFF.

This clonotype appeared a few times. The chain links TRBV4-3 to TRBJ1-2; a possible D gene is TRBD1 (5 bases). Germline V CDR1 and CDR2: LGHNA, YSLEER. The CDR3 contains 16 residues. V lost 0 bases, J lost 4 bases, and 15 bases lay in between. The CDR3 region has the DNA TGCGCCAGCAGCCAAGAAGCCGGAGGGGATCGCTATGGCTACACCTTC. Its translation: CASSQEAGGDRYGYTF.

This clonotype was recorded a few times. The chain couples TRBV6-1 to TRBJ1-1; 7 bases fit TRBD1. This CDR3 comprises 13 residues. Germline CDR1 is MNHNS and CDR2 is SASEGT. Losses at the gene ends were 5 bases for V and 5 bases for J; bases not matched to a gene: 5. CDR3 in amino acids: CASSTTGDTEAFF. The CDR3 region has the DNA TGTGCCAGCAGTACTACAGGGGATACTGAAGCTTTCTTT.

The sample holds a few counts of this clonotype. This chain joins TRBV18 and TRBJ2-1; TRBD2 matches at 12 bases. Trimming took 3 bases from V and 8 from J; bases not matched to a gene: 5. This CDR3 comprises 15 residues. Germline CDR1 KGHSH, CDR2 LQKENI. The CDR3 sequence is CASSPRTSGKDEQFF. CDR3 nucleotide sequence: TGTGCCAGCTCACCTCGGACTAGCGGGAAGGATGAGCAGTTCTTC.

The chain uses TRBV6-1 and TRBJ2-5; perhaps TRBD1 as D (6 bases). The V end lost 6 bases, the J end lost 9 bases, and 14 bases lay between the germline ends. The CDR3 runs to 12 residues. The V gene's germline CDR1 is MNHNS and CDR2 SASEGT. CDR3 sequence (DNA): TGTGCCAGCAGCTTAGACAGGTCGTCCCAGTACTTC. Protein: CASSLDRSSQYF.

This chain uses TRBV27 with TRBJ2-7; TRBD1 matches at 10 bases. The V gene's germline CDR1 is MNHEY and CDR2 SMNVEV (reference sequence). This CDR3 spans 15 amino acids. Losses at the gene ends were 3 bases for V and 2 bases for J; bases not matched to a gene: 4. The CDR3 sequence: CASSFSGTGAYEQYF. The DNA of the CDR3 is TGTGCCAGCAGTTTTTCTGGGACAGGGGCCTACGAGCAGTACTTC.

The rearrangement links TRBV7-6 to TRBJ2-2, with a tentative D call TRBD1 (6 bases). The CDR3 totals 13 residues. Germline CDR1 SGHVS, CDR2 FNYEAQ. V was shortened by 5 bases and J by 5 bases, with 9 bases between the two germline ends. The DNA of the CDR3 is TGTGCCAGCAGCCGGACAGCTACCGGGGAGCTGTTTTTT. It encodes CASSRTATGELFF.